This TCR beta chain derives from a study of cytomegalovirus exposure and HLA in healthy donors. Study results and limitations: Published work reported that the classifier diagnosed cytomegalovirus status with high specificity and sensitivity. Clonal expansion, a later analysis showed, was greater in HLA-associated TCR beta chains than in equally common others.

The germline V gene encodes CDR1 MDHEN and CDR2 SYDVKM. The CDR3 has 14 amino acids. The junction had 6 bases not matched to a gene; V was cut back by 5 bases and J by 4 bases. Regarding this clone: As yet, its antigen is unknown.

The donors, nominally healthy at sampling, likely had unrecorded immune exposures. The PCR ran on 60 Vbeta and 13 Jbeta primers. Some clones are missing from TCRdb's copy, which holds only in-frame ones; the method was immunoSEQ multiplex PCR. The table includes nearly 300,000 clones, 86% detected once. The sequenced material came from PBMCs. The receptor comes from a middle-aged man in good health and CMV-seropositive. V usage is TRBV28 and J usage is TRBJ2-7; TRBD2 aligns across 9 bases. CDR3 sequence reads: CASSETSGPYEQYF. CDR3 DNA: TGTGCCAGCAGTGAAACTAGCGGGCCGTACGAGCAGTACTTC.